Listed below are T cell receptor beta chains from one sample, sequenced in a study of control samples from healthy donors and cancer patients. The repertoire was sequenced with immunoSEQ multiplex PCR; TCRdb's copy has only in-frame clones and lacks some. The top ten hold 2.5% of the sample, which has roughly 100,000 clones, 92% seen once. The source material was blood. Source of these receptors: a woman younger than 30 in good health. Each CDR3 is given with its conserved first and last residue. D genes are given only for firm matches. Clone size is given for some rows only: seen once, a few or many times, or a class if the clone is expanded.

V gene	D gene	clone size	J gene	CDR3 protein	CDR3 DNA
TRBV9	.	.	TRBJ2-3	CASSVATVDTQYF	TGTGCCAGCAGCGTAGCTACTGTAGATACGCAGTATTTT
TRBV6-2/TRBV6-3	.	.	TRBJ1-1	CASSRSWGLNTEAFF	TGTGCCAGCAGTCGATCCTGGGGTCTGAACACTGAAGCTTTCTTT
TRBV19	.	.	TRBJ2-7	CASSPGTYEQYF	TGTGCCAGTAGCCCCGGAACTTACGAGCAGTACTTC
TRBV6-2/TRBV6-3	.	.	TRBJ1-1	CASSYSRNTEAFF	TGTGCCAGCAGTTACTCGAGGAACACTGAAGCTTTCTTT
TRBV6-5	.	.	TRBJ2-3	CASRDGVVDTQYF	TGTGCCAGCAGGGATGGGGTAGTAGATACGCAGTATTTT
TRBV4-2	.	.	TRBJ1-1	CASSPQGRKDTEAFF	TGTGCCAGCAGCCCACAGGGCCGGAAGGACACTGAAGCTTTCTTT
TRBV30	.	.	TRBJ2-2	CAWSVTLPITGELFF	TGTGCCTGGAGTGTAACCCTTCCAATCACCGGGGAGCTGTTTTTT
TRBV12-5	.	.	TRBJ2-1	CASGLVGVAVDTYNEQFF	TGTGCTAGTGGTTTGGTGGGCGTAGCGGTCGACACCTACAATGAGCAGTTCTTC
TRBV28	.	.	TRBJ1-6	CASSFGLVGEKFPYNSPLHF	TGTGCCAGCAGTTTCGGGCTGGTTGGTGAAAAGTTCCCCTATAATTCACCCCTCCACTTT
TRBV23-1	.	.	TRBJ1-2	CASPPGEHQGGYYGYTF	TGCGCCAGCCCCCCCGGGGAACACCAGGGTGGGTACTATGGCTACACCTTC
TRBV15	TRBD1	.	TRBJ1-1	CATSRGRDRDAFF	TGTGCCACCAGCAGAGGTCGCGACAGGGATGCTTTCTTT
TRBV5-6	.	.	TRBJ2-5	CASSPQTATQYF	TGTGCCAGCAGCCCCCAAACAGCCACCCAGTACTTC
TRBV13	TRBD1	.	TRBJ1-2	CASSPWTGLYGYTF	TGTGCCAGCAGCCCGTGGACAGGTCTCTATGGCTACACCTTC
TRBV28	.	once	TRBJ1-5	CASSLVWAGGSQPQHF	TGTGCCAGCAGTTTAGTCTGGGCGGGCGGGAGTCAGCCCCAGCATTTT
TRBV24-1	.	once	TRBJ2-1	CATSDLDSPSSYNEQFF	TGTGCCACCAGTGATTTAGACAGTCCTAGCTCCTACAATGAGCAGTTCTTC